These 32 T cell receptor beta chains originate from one sample sequenced in a study of vaccination effects on CD4 cells after COVID-19. Antigen-specific CD4+ T cells were expanded with viral peptide pools in the ViraFEST assay before sequencing. Following culture for nine to ten days, CD4+ T cells were isolated. Nucleocapsid antibodies stayed negative before and after vaccination, showing no earlier SARS-CoV-2 infection. Which antigens these TCRs recognize remains unknown. Only in-frame clones appear in the TCRdb table, and some are missing; sequencing was by immunoSEQ multiplex PCR. This sample has tens of thousands of clones; around 76% occur once, and the top ten carry about 4.1%. The sequenced sample was CD4+ T cells from PBMCs cultured with HCoV-OC43 spike peptides, obtained before COVID-19 vaccination. Subset specified: HCoV-OC43 spike overlapping peptide pool stimulation. These receptors were obtained from a human donor who received a COVID-19 vaccine.

The chain employs TRBV6-5 and TRBJ1-2; D may be TRBD1 (6 bases). The ends were cut back, 5 bases at V and 4 bases at J, with 11 bases in the middle. The germline gives CDR1 MNHEY, CDR2 SVGAGI. This CDR3 is 13 amino acids long. The CDR3 here is CASSKQGTYGYTF. The CDR3 DNA reads TGTGCCAGCAGTAAACAGGGTACCTATGGCTACACCTTC.

The chain joins TRBV19 to TRBJ1-6; 10 nucleotides line up with TRBD1. This CDR3 is built from 18 residues. Germline CDR1 is LNHDA and CDR2 is SQIVND (reference sequence). The trim removed 5 bases at V and 7 bases at J, leaving 14 bases unmatched. The CDR3 DNA reads as TGTGCCAGTAGTCCTAGGGTTTGGGACAGGGGTTCGAATTCACCCCTCCACTTT. Protein sequence: CASSPRVWDRGSNSPLHF.

The chain employs TRBV9 and TRBJ2-2; either TRBD1 or TRBD2 may supply D (6 bases each). Germline V lookup: CDR1 SGDLS, CDR2 YYNGEE. CDR3 length: 16 amino acids. The V end lost 2 bases, the J end lost 0 bases, and 11 bases lay between the germline ends. CDR3 sequence (DNA): TGTGCCAGCAGCGTCACGGGGGCGACGAACACCGGGGAGCTGTTTTTT. Translated: CASSVTGATNTGELFF.

CDR3 sequence reads: CASSTITVRNEKLFF. CDR3 DNA sequence: TGCGCCAGCAGCACGATTACAGTTCGTAATGAAAAACTGTTTTTT. This chain connects TRBV4-1 to TRBJ1-4; D not resolved. Trimming took off 5 bases at V and 4 bases at J, with 14 bases between the two ends. This CDR3 comprises 15 residues. Germline-derived CDR1 and CDR2 are MGHRA and YSYEKL.

The CDR3 is CASSPPSSYNEQFF. Written as DNA, the CDR3 is TGTGCCAGCTCACCACCGTCCTCCTACAATGAGCAGTTCTTC. The chain couples TRBV18 to TRBJ2-1; D gene ambiguous. This CDR3 contains 14 residues. V was pared by 0 bases and J by 0 bases, with 3 bases between. Germline V gene data show CDR1 as KGHSH and CDR2 as LQKENI.

This clone was seen more than once but under ten times. The rearrangement joins TRBV6-2 or TRBV6-3 to TRBJ1-2; 7 bases map to TRBD1. The CDR3 is 12 residues long. Losses at the gene ends were 5 bases for V and 14 bases for J; bases not matched to a gene: 11. From germline, CDR1 is MNHEY and CDR2 SVGEGT. The CDR3 DNA follows: TGTGCCAGCAGTACTCGACAGGGCGGGCGGACCTTC. Its protein is CASSTRQGGRTF.

The chain uses TRBV28 and TRBJ1-5; 8 nucleotides line up with TRBD1. CDR3 size: 15 residues. The germline gives CDR1 MDHEN, CDR2 SYDVKM. V lost 5 bases and J lost 5; bases outside the gene matches: 8. The CDR3 reads CASSRPSGGDQPQHF. The DNA for the CDR3 is TGTGCCAGCAGTCGCCCCTCAGGGGGCGATCAGCCCCAGCATTTT.

V gene TRBV5-1 combines with J gene TRBJ1-1, with D hard to call. Per germline, CDR1 SGHRS and CDR2 YFSETQ. The CDR3 length is 13 residues. Trimming shortened V by 3 bases and J by 1 base, and 7 bases separated the two germline ends. CDR3 DNA: TGCGCCAGCAGCTCTTCAGAGAACACTGAAGCTTTCTTT. Amino acids: CASSSSENTEAFF.

The rearrangement uses TRBV5-1 and TRBJ2-5; no firm D call. The CDR3 is made up of 14 amino acids. Germline V lookup: CDR1 SGHRS, CDR2 YFSETQ. V dropped 2 bases and J dropped 2 bases, with 10 bases sitting between them. The CDR3 sequence: CASSLIVGQETQYF. CDR3 nucleotides: TGCGCCAGCAGCTTAATCGTGGGTCAAGAGACCCAGTACTTC.

This clone was seen a single time. The rearrangement links TRBV3-1 (or the pseudogene TRBV3-2) to TRBJ1-1; TRBD1 matches at 9 bases. This CDR3 region has 12 residues. Germline CDR1 LGHDT, CDR2 YNNKEL (reference sequence). J was trimmed by 6 bases and V by 6 bases; bases with no gene match: 2. The CDR3 DNA reads as TGTGCCAGCAGTCGGACAGGGGCTGAAGCTTTCTTT. This translates into CASSRTGAEAFF.

The chain employs TRBV30 and TRBJ2-2; TRBD2 aligns across 7 bases. Losses at the gene ends were 7 bases for V and 6 bases for J; bases not matched to a gene: 14. The CDR3 is 15 amino acids. The germline V gene has CDR1 GTSNPN and CDR2 SVGIG (reference sequence). In DNA form, the CDR3 reads TGTGCCTACCGGGCGGTTGCAACTAGCGCCGGGGAGCTGTTTTTT. Amino acid sequence: CAYRAVATSAGELFF.

The J gene is TRBJ2-3, the V gene TRBV12-5; D may be TRBD1 or TRBD2 (5 bases each). The ends were cut back, 4 bases at V and 5 bases at J, with 16 bases in the middle. Per germline, CDR1 LGHNT and CDR2 FRNRAP. This CDR3 has 15 residues. In nucleotides, the CDR3 is TGTGCTAGTGGTTCGGGGACGCTCGTCGAAGATACGCAGTATTTT. Translation: CASGSGTLVEDTQYF.

The rearrangement joins TRBV5-1 to TRBJ2-3; tentatively, D is TRBD1 or TRBD2 (5 bases each). Looked up from germline, CDR1 is SGHRS and CDR2 is YFSETQ. This CDR3 comprises 15 residues. Trimming shortened V by 3 bases and J by 0 bases, and 11 bases separated the two germline ends. The CDR3 DNA is TGCGCCAGCAGCTCGAGTGGGGGAAGCACAGATACGCAGTATTTT. Amino acids: CASSSSGGSTDTQYF. Full variable domain (remainder filled in from reference TRBV5-1 and TRBJ2-3): KAGVTQTPRYLIKTRGQQVTLSCSPISGHRSVSWYQQTPGQGLQFLFEYFSETQRNKGNFPGRFSGRQFSNSRSEMNVSTLELGDSALYLCASSSSGGSTDTQYFGPGTRLTVL.

V gene TRBV19 combines with J gene TRBJ2-1; possibly TRBD2 for D (7 bases). CDR1 is LNHDA and CDR2 is SQIVND in the germline V gene (reference sequence). The CDR3 has 15 amino acids. V was clipped by 7 bases and J by 8 bases, with 21 bases between them. The CDR3 DNA reads as TGTGCCAGTAAGAGTGGGGGGGCCATCAGCTATGAGCAGTTCTTC. Residues: CASKSGGAISYEQFF. The whole variable domain, remainder taken from reference TRBV19 and TRBJ2-1, is DGGITQSPKYLFRKEGQNVTLSCEQNLNHDAMYWYRQDPGQGLRLIYYSQIVNDFQKGDIAEGYSVSREKKESFPLTVTSAQKNPTAFYLCASKSGGAISYEQFFGPGTRLTVL.

The rearrangement links TRBV9 to TRBJ2-3; no clear D. Germline V gene data show CDR1 as SGDLS and CDR2 as YYNGEE. The CDR3 consists of 15 residues. Trimming removed 3 bases from V and 4 bases from J, with 15 bases in between. CDR3 amino acids: CASSASSAVPDTQYF. CDR3 in DNA: TGTGCCAGCAGCGCCAGCAGTGCGGTTCCAGATACGCAGTATTTT.

This clone turned up a few times. The chain is built from TRBV4-2 and TRBJ1-2; D may be TRBD1 (5 bases). Trimming took 5 bases from V and 8 from J, leaving 21 bases between them. The CDR3 contains 15 residues. Germline V gives CDR1 LGHNA, CDR2 YNFKEQ. The CDR3 spells CASSGAVGPSRGYTF. The CDR3 DNA is TGTGCCAGCAGCGGAGCGGTGGGGCCCTCCCGGGGCTACACCTTC.

In this sample, this clone turned up once. The gene calls are TRBV29-1 and TRBJ1-4, with 8 bases that match TRBD1. V shed 7 bases and J 3 bases; nucleotides not matched to a gene: 10. CDR1 SQVTM and CDR2 ANQGSEA come from the germline V gene. The CDR3 loop spans 15 amino acids. The CDR3 region has the DNA TGCAGCGCACGGACAGGGCTTTTGGCTAATGAAAAACTGTTTTTT. Its protein is CSARTGLLANEKLFF.

This chain links TRBV6-5 with TRBJ2-2, with a possible D match to TRBD1 (5 bases). V was shortened by 2 bases and J by 4 bases, with 11 bases between the two germline ends. The CDR3 runs 15 residues. The V gene's germline CDR1 is MNHEY and CDR2 SVGAGI. The CDR3 DNA sequence: TGTGCCAGCAGTTACCTAATCACAGGCACCGGGGAGCTGTTTTTT. Residues: CASSYLITGTGELFF.

The rearrangement joins TRBV18 to TRBJ1-1, with a weak D call TRBD1 (5 bases). This CDR3 has 14 residues. The germline V gene encodes CDR1 KGHSH and CDR2 LQKENI. V shed 3 bases and J shed 3 bases, with 11 bases lying between them. Here the CDR3 DNA reads TGTGCCAGCTCACCCTTCAGGGAAGACACTGAAGCTTTCTTT. This codes for CASSPFREDTEAFF.

This chain joins TRBV4-2 and TRBJ1-4; a weak D match, TRBD1 (5 bases). The CDR3 is 13 amino acids. Trimming left V 2 bases short and J 8 bases short, with 9 bases between. The germline V gene encodes CDR1 LGHNA and CDR2 YNFKEQ. DNA for the CDR3: TGTGCCAGCAGCCAAACAGGAGCGGAAAAACTGTTTTTT. Residues: CASSQTGAEKLFF.

This clone has more than one count but fewer than ten. The V call is TRBV15, the J call TRBJ1-5; D is unclear. CDR1 is LNHNV and CDR2 is YYDKDF in the germline V gene (reference sequence). There are 16 residues in the CDR3. The V end was cut by 0 bases, the J end by 3 bases, with 12 bases between. The CDR3 reads CATSRDRPGANQPQHF. The CDR3 DNA reads TGTGCCACCAGCAGAGATCGGCCTGGAGCCAATCAGCCCCAGCATTTT.

The CDR3: CASSLRAYETQYF. The CDR3 DNA sequence: TGTGCCAGCAGCTTACGGGCTTATGAGACCCAGTACTTC. The chain couples TRBV7-2 to TRBJ2-5; no clear D gene. Germline V gene lookup returns CDR1 SGHTA and CDR2 FQGNSA. V was pared by 2 bases and J by 5 bases, with 9 bases between. The CDR3 is 13 amino acids.

This chain links TRBV19 with TRBJ1-1; 8 nucleotides match TRBD1. V shed 5 bases, J shed 3 bases, and the junction held 5 bases outside the gene matches. The CDR3 totals 14 residues. Per germline, CDR1 LNHDA and CDR2 SQIVND (reference sequence). Here the CDR3 DNA reads TGTGCCAGTAGTTCTACAGGGGGATACACTGAAGCTTTCTTT. It specifies CASSSTGGYTEAFF. Using reference TRBV19 and TRBJ1-1 for the parts outside the CDR3, the full variable domain is DGGITQSPKYLFRKEGQNVTLSCEQNLNHDAMYWYRQDPGQGLRLIYYSQIVNDFQKGDIAEGYSVSREKKESFPLTVTSAQKNPTAFYLCASSSTGGYTEAFFGQGTRLTVV.

The chain joins TRBV28 to TRBJ2-5, with 9 bases aligning to TRBD1. Germline CDR1 reads MDHEN; CDR2 reads SYDVKM. Trimming cost V 5 bases and J 4 bases; bases outside gene matches: 8. The CDR3 loop spans 15 amino acids. CDR3 sequence: CASSQGTGRTETQYF. The CDR3 bases are TGTGCCAGCAGTCAAGGGACAGGGAGAACAGAGACCCAGTACTTC.

The chain joins TRBV18 to TRBJ2-2; the match to TRBD1 covers 8 bases. J lost 6 bases, V lost 1 base, and 10 bases had no gene match. CDR1 is KGHSH, CDR2 LQKENI, per germline. CDR3 length: 17 residues. CDR3 nucleotide sequence: TGTGCCAGCTCACCACGAACGACAGGGGTGGCGGCCGGGGAGCTGTTTTTT. Protein: CASSPRTTGVAAGELFF.

In this sample, this clone turned up once. V is TRBV6-1 and J is TRBJ2-3; the D gene is possibly TRBD2 (6 bases). There are 16 residues in the CDR3. The germline V and J ends were trimmed by 4 bases and 4 bases, with 18 bases remaining between them. CDR1 MNHNS and CDR2 SASEGT come from the germline V gene. The CDR3 reads CASSGPGGALADTQYF. CDR3 coding DNA: TGTGCCAGCAGTGGGCCCGGCGGGGCTTTGGCAGATACGCAGTATTTT.

The V call is TRBV5-1, the J call TRBJ1-2; 9 nucleotides line up with TRBD1. The CDR3 is 13 residues long. V was clipped by 4 bases and J by 8 bases; unmatched bases: 6. Per the germline V gene, CDR1 is SGHRS and CDR2 is YFSETQ. The CDR3 DNA sequence: TGCGCCAGCAGCCCGGGACAGGGCCAGGGCTACACCTTC. Translated: CASSPGQGQGYTF.

This clone was detected a few times. In DNA, the CDR3 is TGTGCCAGCAGCTTGGTCATATTGGGCACCGGGGAGCTGTTTTTT. Translated, it gives CASSLVILGTGELFF. The chain couples TRBV5-5 to TRBJ2-2, with unresolved D. Trimming took 0 bases from V and 4 from J, leaving 10 bases between them. CDR3 length equals 15 residues. Germline loops: CDR1 SGHKS, CDR2 YYEKEE (reference sequence).

This chain joins TRBV5-1 and TRBJ1-4, with 9 bases matching TRBD1. Looked up from germline, CDR1 is SGHRS and CDR2 is YFSETQ. This CDR3 comprises 16 residues. V trimming: 0 bases; J trimming: 7 bases; junction bases outside the gene matches: 7. This CDR3 is CASSLAAGQGFEKLFF. CDR3 coding DNA: TGCGCCAGCAGCTTGGCTGCGGGACAGGGCTTTGAAAAACTGTTTTTT.

The V and J genes are TRBV7-7 and TRBJ2-5, with 7 positions matching TRBD2. The V gene's germline CDR1 is SSHAT and CDR2 FNYEAQ (reference sequence). The CDR3 runs 15 residues. J was trimmed by 2 bases and V by 1 base; bases with no gene match: 4. The CDR3 loop is CASSLGSGGQETQYF. CDR3 bases: TGTGCCAGCAGCTTAGGGTCCGGGGGGCAAGAGACCCAGTACTTC.

The rearrangement joins TRBV5-1 to TRBJ2-7; the D gene could be TRBD1 or TRBD2 (5 bases each). Germline lookup yields CDR1 SGHRS and CDR2 YFSETQ. The CDR3 contains 16 residues. The V and J ends lost 0 bases and 3 bases respectively, with 16 bases between them. The CDR3, as DNA: TGCGCCAGCAGCTTGGCGCCGGGGACGGACCTCTACGAGCAGTACGTC. This encodes CASSLAPGTDLYEQYV.

This rearrangement joins TRBV3-1 (or the pseudogene TRBV3-2) to TRBJ2-3; D is possibly TRBD1 (6 bases). Germline V gives CDR1 LGHDT, CDR2 YNNKEL (reference sequence). Trimming cost V 5 bases and J 2 bases, with 8 bases left between them. CDR3 size: 13 residues. This chain's CDR3 is CASSGGVTDTQYF. The CDR3 nucleotides read TGTGCCAGCAGCGGGGGCGTCACAGATACGCAGTATTTT.